This entry lists 15 T cell receptor beta chains sequenced from one sample in a study of T cell responses to AZD1222 COVID-19 vaccine. Assay: immunoSEQ multiplex PCR; the TCRdb copy retains only in-frame clones and omits some. The sample has more than 85,000 clones, approximately 88% seen once. The sequenced sample was peripheral blood, obtained on day 0 of AZD1222 vaccination. These receptors came from an adult in good health.

The CDR3 DNA reads as TGTGCCAGCAGTTCAGGAGGGGCGGGGGCAGAAACCTTC. It codes for CASSSGGAGAETF. This chain links TRBV7-9 with TRBJ1-2; D is possibly TRBD1 (6 bases). The CDR3 is 13 amino acids. Germline CDR1 SEHNR, CDR2 FQNEAQ (reference sequence). V shed 6 bases and J shed 14 bases, with 22 bases lying between them.

The chain uses TRBV12-5 and TRBJ1-1; no clear D. Germline V lookup: CDR1 LGHNT, CDR2 FRNRAP. This CDR3 comprises 17 residues. Trimming stripped 1 base from V and 5 bases from J, with 20 bases between. CDR3: CASGLGRLGSGGTEAFF. CDR3 nucleotides: TGTGCTAGTGGTTTGGGTAGATTGGGCTCGGGAGGTACTGAAGCTTTCTTT. The variable domain in full, completed from reference TRBV12-5 and TRBJ1-1, reads DARVTQTPRHKVTEMGQEVTMRCQPILGHNTVFWYRQTMMQGLELLAYFRNRAPLDDSGMPKDRFSAEMPDATLATLKIQPSEPRDSAVYFCASGLGRLGSGGTEAFFGQGTRLTVV.

V usage is TRBV4-3 and J usage is TRBJ2-1, with 13 bases that match TRBD2. The length of the CDR3 is 15 residues. Germline trimming cut 4 bases from V and 7 bases from J; bases unmatched to any gene: 4. CDR1 and CDR2 (germline): LGHNA, YSLEER. In nucleotides, the CDR3 is TGCGCCAGCAGCCTAGGACTAGCGGGAGTGAATGAGCAGTTCTTC. This translates into CASSLGLAGVNEQFF.

The chain recombines TRBV4-1 with TRBJ2-7; tentatively, D is TRBD1 (5 bases). Germline CDR1 reads MGHRA; CDR2 reads YSYEKL. This CDR3 spans 14 amino acids. Trimming took off 3 bases at V and 1 base at J, with 10 bases between the two ends. For the CDR3, the DNA is TGCGCCAGCAGCCAGACAGCTAGGTCCTACGAGCAGTACTTC. Translation gives CASSQTARSYEQYF.

The rearrangement links TRBV10-1 to TRBJ1-2, with D possibly TRBD1 on 6 matching bases. CDR1 and CDR2 from the germline V gene are WNHNN and SYGVQD (reference sequence). The CDR3 consists of 16 residues. V shed 10 bases and J shed 0 bases, with 21 bases lying between them. CDR3 loop: CATTPTDRYSNYGYTF. CDR3 DNA: TGCGCCACCACCCCAACCGACAGGTACTCTAACTATGGCTACACCTTC.

The CDR3 nucleotides are TGTGCCAGCAGCTTGATGAATTCACCCCTCCACTTT. Amino acid sequence: CASSLMNSPLHF. The chain combines TRBV7-9 with TRBJ1-6, with D hard to call. The germline V and J ends were trimmed by 3 bases and 7 bases, with 4 bases remaining between them. Germline CDR1 is SEHNR and CDR2 is FQNEAQ (reference sequence). This CDR3 is 12 amino acids long.

This sequence joins TRBV24-1 and TRBJ2-7; possibly TRBD1 for D (5 bases). Germline assignment: CDR1 KGHDR and CDR2 SFDVKD. V was trimmed by 0 bases and J by 3 bases, leaving 11 bases between them. The CDR3 extends over 15 amino acids. The CDR3: CATSDLYGAIYEQYV. As DNA, the CDR3 is TGTGCCACCAGTGATTTGTATGGGGCGATCTACGAGCAGTACGTC.

The chain uses TRBV7-6 and TRBJ2-3; TRBD2 agrees at 10 bases. The V and J ends lost 1 base and 0 bases, in that order; junction bases with no gene match: 7. Germline CDR1 and CDR2: SGHVS and FNYEAQ. The CDR3 has 18 amino acids. The chain's CDR3 is CASSLGPQRGGSTDTQYF. In DNA form, the CDR3 reads TGTGCCAGCAGCTTAGGCCCTCAGCGGGGGGGCAGCACAGATACGCAGTATTTT.

This chain connects TRBV5-6 to TRBJ1-5, with D uncertain. The CDR3 runs to 13 residues. Deletions cut 3 bases from V and 4 bases from J, with 8 bases between. The germline CDR1 and CDR2 sequences are SGHDT and YYEEEE. Here the CDR3 DNA reads TGTGCCAGCAGCTCCGGCCGTAATCAGCCCCAGCATTTT. Amino acids: CASSSGRNQPQHF.

Only a few counts were recorded for this clone. The chain carries TRBV15 and TRBJ1-2, with 9 bases aligning to TRBD1. CDR3 length equals 14 residues. Germline loops: CDR1 LNHNV, CDR2 YYDKDF (reference sequence). The trim removed 5 bases at V and 8 bases at J, leaving 9 bases unmatched. CDR3 sequence: CATSPRTGVGGYTF. The CDR3 DNA is TGTGCCACCAGCCCTCGGACAGGGGTTGGCGGCTACACCTTC.

In its sample, this clone was seen once. The V and J genes are TRBV4-3 and TRBJ1-1, with D uncertain. V was clipped by 0 bases and J by 0 bases, with 11 bases between them. From germline, CDR1 is LGHNA and CDR2 YSLEER. This CDR3 is 16 amino acids long. The CDR3, as DNA: TGCGCCAGCAGCCAAGAAATCCTCATCATGAACACTGAAGCTTTCTTT. Amino acids: CASSQEILIMNTEAFF.

This chain uses TRBV7-2 with TRBJ2-2; 8 nucleotides align to TRBD1. This CDR3 is built from 17 residues. CDR1 SGHTA and CDR2 FQGNSA come from the germline V gene. V lost 1 base, J lost 1 base, and 5 bases stayed unmatched. This CDR3 is CASSLVRGTGNTGELFF. In DNA form, the CDR3 reads TGTGCCAGCAGCTTAGTAAGAGGGACAGGGAACACCGGGGAGCTGTTTTTT. Filled out from reference TRBV7-2 and TRBJ2-2, the complete variable domain reads GAGVSQSPSNKVTEKGKDVELRCDPISGHTALYWYRQSLGQGLEFLIYFQGNSAPDKSGLPSDRFSAERTGGSVSTLTIQRTQQEDSAVYLCASSLVRGTGNTGELFFGEGSRLTVL.

CDR3 region: CASSYRQGSQPQHF. The CDR3 coding sequence is TGTGCCAGCAGTTACCGGCAGGGGTCCCAGCCCCAGCATTTT. V usage is TRBV6-2 or TRBV6-3 and J usage is TRBJ1-5; possibly TRBD1 for D (6 bases). The CDR3 extends over 14 amino acids. Germline lookup yields CDR1 MNHEY and CDR2 SVGEGT. V lost 2 bases and J lost 7, with 12 bases in between.

V usage is TRBV27 and J usage is TRBJ2-1, with 9 bases aligning to TRBD1. This CDR3 is 16 amino acids long. V was pared by 1 base and J by 7 bases, with 8 bases of the junction left unmatched. Looked up from germline, CDR1 is MNHEY and CDR2 is SMNVEV (reference sequence). Here the CDR3 DNA reads TGTGCCAGCAGTTTATACCCGGGACAGGGTAAAAATGAGCAGTTCTTC. It specifies CASSLYPGQGKNEQFF.

The rearrangement links TRBV5-1 to TRBJ1-6; the match to TRBD1 covers 7 bases. Trimming took 7 bases from V and 7 from J; bases not matched to a gene: 8. This CDR3 contains 14 residues. Looked up from germline, CDR1 is SGHRS and CDR2 is YFSETQ. CDR3 amino acids: CASGRDSQNSPLHF. DNA of the CDR3: TGCGCCAGCGGTAGGGACAGTCAAAATTCACCCCTCCACTTT.